A single sample gave rise to the 17 T cell receptor beta chains below, sequenced in a study of blood T cell repertoires in COVID-19. Clones were read by immunoSEQ multiplex PCR, and TCRdb kept only the in-frame ones, dropping some. The table has 100,000 or so clones, approximately 84% seen once. The sample taken for sequencing was peripheral blood. These receptor sequences come from a woman aged 55-70 years with acute or convalescent COVID-19.

The J gene is TRBJ2-5, the V gene TRBV19, with D possibly being TRBD1 (5 bases). Germline V gene lookup returns CDR1 LNHDA and CDR2 SQIVND (reference sequence). Trimming removed 6 bases from V and 5 bases from J, with 13 bases in between. This CDR3 has 13 amino acids. CDR3 bases: TGTGCCAGTAGGAGGACACCCCAGGAGACCCAGTACTTC. Its protein is CASRRTPQETQYF.

This rearrangement joins TRBV28 to TRBJ2-5; tentatively, D is TRBD2 (5 bases). This CDR3 is 12 amino acids long. The ends were cut back, 7 bases at V and 4 bases at J, with 10 bases in the middle. Per the germline V gene, CDR1 is MDHEN and CDR2 is SYDVKM. The CDR3 sequence: CASTSEGETQYF. Here the CDR3 DNA reads TGTGCCAGCACCTCCGAGGGAGAGACCCAGTACTTC.

The chain carries TRBV11-3 and TRBJ1-4; a possible D gene is TRBD1 (6 bases). V gave up 1 base and J gave up 7 bases, with 10 bases separating them. CDR1 and CDR2 from the germline V gene are SGHNT and YENEEA. The CDR3 extends over 14 amino acids. The DNA of the CDR3 is TGTGCCAGCAGCTTAGCAGGGGAAGGTGAAAAACTGTTTTTT. Its protein product is CASSLAGEGEKLFF.

The chain recombines TRBV6-5 with TRBJ1-2, with 8 nucleotides matching TRBD1. The length of the CDR3 is 13 residues. Unmatched junction bases numbered 7, after V lost 6 bases and J lost 7 bases. The germline gives CDR1 MNHEY, CDR2 SVGAGI. CDR3 nucleotides: TGTGCCAGCAGCCAGGACAGGGAAAGTGGCTACACCTTC. Its protein product is CASSQDRESGYTF.

Worth noting for this clone: The same CDR3 is also encoded by other DNA sequences in this sample. The chain recombines TRBV9 with TRBJ1-3; D possibly corresponds to TRBD1 (6 bases). This CDR3 region has 14 residues. V gave up 3 bases and J gave up 4 bases, with 11 bases separating them. Germline CDR1 reads SGDLS; CDR2 reads YYNGEE. The CDR3 spells CASSATGSGNTIYF. The CDR3 nucleotides read TGTGCCAGCAGCGCTACAGGGTCGGGAAACACCATATATTTT.

This chain connects TRBV30 to TRBJ2-4; D uncertain. CDR1 and CDR2 (germline): GTSNPN, SVGIG (reference sequence). This CDR3 is 13 amino acids long. V lost 2 bases to trimming and J lost 6 bases, with 11 bases between them. The CDR3 is CAWSPENRNIQYF. The CDR3 DNA is TGTGCCTGGAGTCCCGAGAATCGAAACATTCAGTACTTC. Using reference TRBV30 and TRBJ2-4 for the parts outside the CDR3, the full variable domain is SQTIHQWPATLVQPVGSPLSLECTVEGTSNPNLYWYRQAAGRGLQLLFYSVGIGQISSEVPQNLSASRPQDRQFILSSKKLLLSDSGFYLCAWSPENRNIQYFGAGTRLSVL.

The genes are TRBV3-1 (or the pseudogene TRBV3-2) and TRBJ1-2; possible D gene TRBD1, 5 bases. V lost 0 bases, J lost 6 bases, and 11 bases lay in between. This CDR3 is built from 14 residues. Looked up from germline, CDR1 is LGHDT and CDR2 is YNNKEL (reference sequence). CDR3 amino acids: CASSQEWRDHGYTF. The CDR3 DNA reads TGTGCCAGCAGCCAAGAATGGCGGGACCATGGCTACACCTTC.

The chain has TRBV6-5 and TRBJ1-6, with no clear D. Trimming cost V 5 bases and J 6 bases, with 11 bases left between them. The CDR3 runs to 14 residues. Looked up from germline, CDR1 is MNHEY and CDR2 is SVGAGI. The CDR3 coding sequence is TGTGCCAGCAGTCTCGGACGGGGTAATTCACCCCTCCACTTT. It specifies CASSLGRGNSPLHF.

The gene calls are TRBV5-4 and TRBJ2-1; a weak D match, TRBD2 (6 bases). Per the germline V gene, CDR1 is SGHNT and CDR2 is YYREEE (reference sequence). V was shortened by 0 bases and J by 1 base, with 11 bases between the two germline ends. The CDR3 spans 16 residues. The DNA of the CDR3 is TGTGCCAGCAGCTTGGGCGGGAAGTCGTCCTACAATGAGCAGTTCTTC. Translating it yields CASSLGGKSSYNEQFF.

The CDR3 nucleotides read TGTGCCACCAGTGACCATAGCGGGGGGGCCCGTGATACGCAGTATTTT. This sequence encodes CATSDHSGGARDTQYF. V usage is TRBV24-1 and J usage is TRBJ2-3, with TRBD2 identical over 11 bases. Germline loops: CDR1 KGHDR, CDR2 SFDVKD. V dropped 4 bases and J dropped 6; count of bases not matched to a gene: 8. The CDR3 has 16 residues.

The gene calls are TRBV3-1 (or the pseudogene TRBV3-2) and TRBJ1-2, with D unresolved. Germline assignment: CDR1 LGHDT and CDR2 YNNKEL (reference sequence). Trimming cost V 8 bases and J 0 bases, with 10 bases left between them. This CDR3 region has 13 residues. The CDR3 region is CASRGKANYGYTF. CDR3 sequence (DNA): TGTGCCAGCCGGGGAAAGGCTAACTATGGCTACACCTTC.

This chain joins TRBV9 and TRBJ2-7; possibly TRBD1 for D (6 bases). V lost 4 bases and J lost 3, with 14 bases in between. Germline CDR1 SGDLS, CDR2 YYNGEE. The CDR3 sequence is 14 residues long. The CDR3 DNA reads as TGTGCCAGCAGCCCCCCTGGACAGCTCTACGAGCAGTACTTC. Residues: CASSPPGQLYEQYF.

This chain joins TRBV9 and TRBJ1-1; TRBD1 matches at 11 bases. The CDR3 loop spans 18 amino acids. V was clipped by 4 bases and J by 4 bases; unmatched bases: 15. CDR1 is SGDLS, CDR2 YYNGEE, per germline. The CDR3 spells CASSISIEPGTGGTEAFF. CDR3 DNA: TGTGCCAGCAGCATCAGTATAGAACCCGGGACAGGGGGCACTGAAGCTTTCTTT.

This clone was seen at least ten times. The chain combines TRBV2 with TRBJ2-7; 7 bases map to TRBD1. The germline CDR1 and CDR2 sequences are SNHLY and FYNNEI. The CDR3 runs to 15 residues. The junction had 7 bases not matched to a gene; V was cut back by 5 bases and J by 0 bases. The CDR3 region is CASSYPTGYSYEQYF. CDR3 bases: TGTGCCAGCAGTTATCCGACAGGGTACTCCTACGAGCAGTACTTC.

This clone has only one observation. The gene calls are TRBV28 and TRBJ2-1; 9 bases line up with TRBD2. The CDR3 has 15 residues. V lost 6 bases, J lost 6 bases, and 9 bases stayed unmatched. Germline V lookup: CDR1 MDHEN, CDR2 SYDVKM. The DNA for the CDR3 is TGTGCCAGCAGGGCGGGGGGGCTCAGGGCCAATGAGCAGTTCTTC. It encodes CASRAGGLRANEQFF.

The CDR3 DNA reads as TGTGCCAGCAGCCATGAGCAGGGATCGAGCTCCTATAATTCACCCCTCCACTTT. Its translation: CASSHEQGSSSYNSPLHF. The gene calls are TRBV3-1 (or the pseudogene TRBV3-2) and TRBJ1-6, with TRBD1 as a possible D gene (5 bases). The length of the CDR3 is 18 residues. The V and J ends lost 3 bases and 0 bases respectively, with 15 bases between them. Germline values: CDR1 LGHDT, CDR2 YNNKEL (reference sequence).

By frequency in the sample, this clone is medium-sized. This chain joins TRBV2 and TRBJ2-7, with D possibly TRBD2 on 6 matching bases. The CDR3 runs to 15 residues. Germline values: CDR1 SNHLY, CDR2 FYNNEI. Between the trimmed V and J ends, which lost 0 bases and 12 bases, there was a span of 21 bases. As DNA, the CDR3 is TGTGCCAGCAGTGAAGCGGTTTCGCGAGGGACTTTCAGGTACTTC. Protein sequence: CASSEAVSRGTFRYF.